A selection of T cell receptor beta chains follows, all from one sample in a study of Ad26.COV2.S vaccination and SARS-CoV-2 variants. Measured with immunoSEQ multiplex PCR; TCRdb has only the in-frame clones, and not every one. The sample consists of about 350,000 clones, around 84% of them appearing once. The sequencing used peripheral blood, collected in a trial of Ad26.COV2.S vaccine versus placebo. The receptors originated from a person between 18 and 65 years old who received the Ad26.COV2.S COVID-19 vaccine or a placebo. The CDR3 runs from the conserved cysteine through the conserved F or W. Fields, in order: J gene, D gene, clone size, V gene, CDR3 protein, CDR3 DNA. A D gene is named only where the DNA matches it firmly. Clone size is not always given. Where it is, it says once, few, many or a class for expanded clones.

TRBJ2-7 TRBD2 NA TRBV18 CASSPGLASYEQYF TGTGCCAGCTCACCCGGACTAGCCTCCTACGAGCAGTACTTC
TRBJ2-3 NA NA TRBV13 CASSWRSAGTTDTQYF TGTGCCAGCAGCTGGAGGTCCGCGGGGACCACAGATACGCAGTATTTT
TRBJ1-6 TRBD1 NA TRBV9 CASSTTWDRPLHF TGTGCCAGCAGCACCACGTGGGACAGGCCCCTCCACTTT
TRBJ1-4 TRBD1 once TRBV28 CASSLLTGENEKLFF TGTGCCAGCAGTTTATTGACAGGGGAAAATGAAAAACTGTTTTTT
TRBJ2-1 TRBD2 NA TRBV28 CASSPLTLAGVPYNEQFF TGTGCCAGCAGCCCCCTCACTCTAGCGGGAGTACCCTACAATGAGCAGTTCTTC
TRBJ2-1 TRBD2 once TRBV14 CASSQPGLVRNEQFF TGTGCCAGCAGCCAGCCGGGACTAGTAAGGAATGAGCAGTTCTTC
TRBJ2-2 TRBD1 NA TRBV10-3 CANSGTGNTGELFF TGTGCCAACTCCGGGACAGGGAACACCGGGGAGCTGTTTTTT
TRBJ1-2 NA NA TRBV24-1 CATSDPNLAGYTF TGTGCCACCAGTGACCCAAACTTGGCTGGCTACACCTTC
TRBJ1-2 TRBD1 once TRBV2 CASSERIGDRGFGYTF TGTGCCAGCAGTGAAAGGATTGGGGACAGGGGTTTTGGCTACACCTTC
TRBJ2-1 NA NA TRBV6-2/TRBV6-3 CASSYSSRAGRVYSEQFF TGTGCCAGCAGTTACTCCAGCCGGGCGGGACGGGTCTATAGTGAGCAGTTCTTC
TRBJ1-1 NA NA TRBV13 CASSLDGGANTEAFF TGTGCCAGCAGCTTAGATGGAGGGGCGAACACTGAAGCTTTCTTT
TRBJ2-7 NA few TRBV10-3 CAISESSYEQYF TGTGCCATCAGTGAGTCGAGCTACGAGCAGTACTTC
TRBJ2-3 TRBD2 once TRBV14 CASSPLRGGRDTQYF TGTGCCAGCAGCCCCTTGCGGGGGGGCAGAGATACGCAGTATTTT
TRBJ1-2 NA NA TRBV29-1 CSVEGQEEYYGYTF TGCAGCGTTGAAGGTCAGGAGGAGTACTATGGCTACACCTTC
TRBJ1-6 NA NA TRBV14 CASSQDPFGPLHF TGTGCCAGCAGCCAAGACCCCTTTGGGCCCCTCCACTTT
TRBJ2-1 NA NA TRBV7-9 CASSRTGSSYNEQFF TGTGCCAGCAGTCGCACAGGGAGCTCCTACAATGAGCAGTTCTTC
TRBJ2-3 NA NA TRBV10-3 CASHLGRGDTQYF TGTGCCAGCCACTTGGGACGCGGGGATACGCAGTATTTT
TRBJ1-1 NA NA TRBV6-2/TRBV6-3 CASSYSPQYGTEAFF TGTGCCAGCAGTTACTCGCCCCAATATGGGACTGAAGCTTTCTTT
TRBJ2-7 TRBD1 NA TRBV11-2 CASSTGTGYEQYF TGTGCCAGCAGCACAGGGACAGGTTACGAGCAGTACTTC
TRBJ2-1 NA NA TRBV6-6 CASSQWRRSYNEQFF TGTGCCAGCAGCCAATGGCGGAGATCCTACAATGAGCAGTTCTTC
TRBJ2-3 NA NA TRBV7-2 CASSLEGSTDTQYF TGTGCCAGCAGCTTAGAGGGTAGCACAGATACGCAGTATTTT
TRBJ1-5 NA few TRBV2 CASNSYSNQPQHF TGTGCCAGCAACTCATATAGCAATCAGCCCCAGCATTTT
TRBJ2-2 NA NA TRBV5-6 CASSLSGTGELFF TGTGCCAGCAGCTTGTCGGGGACCGGGGAGCTGTTTTTT
TRBJ1-1 NA NA TRBV24-1 CATSDAPGAGMNTEAFF TGTGCCACCAGTGATGCCCCTGGTGCAGGCATGAACACTGAAGCTTTCTTT
TRBJ2-3 NA few TRBV12-3/TRBV12-4 CASSLRTDTQYF TGTGCCAGCAGTCTCCGCACAGATACGCAGTATTTT
TRBJ2-7 NA NA TRBV30 CAWRTLYEQYF TGTGCCTGGAGAACACTGTACGAGCAGTACTTC
TRBJ2-7 NA NA TRBV28 CASSSTRWVVRAYEQYF TGTGCCAGCAGTTCGACGCGTTGGGTAGTAAGAGCCTACGAGCAGTACTTC
TRBJ2-5 TRBD1 NA TRBV4-1 CASSQDDRGLETQYF TGCGCCAGCAGCCAGGACGACAGGGGGCTAGAGACCCAGTACTTC
TRBJ2-3 NA few TRBV30 CAWTLGLVTDTQYF TGTGCCTGGACCCTGGGGCTAGTCACAGATACGCAGTATTTT
TRBJ2-3 TRBD1 NA TRBV18 CASSPPPGQGEGGTQYF TGTGCCAGCTCACCACCCCCGGGACAGGGGGAAGGGGGTACGCAGTATTTT
TRBJ2-1 TRBD1 NA TRBV3-1/TRBV3-2 CASSHWGTGRNNEQFF TGTGCCAGCAGCCATTGGGGGACAGGGAGAAACAATGAGCAGTTCTTC
TRBJ2-5 TRBD2 NA TRBV5-1 CASSLLAEPQETQYF TGCGCCAGCAGCTTACTAGCGGAACCGCAAGAGACCCAGTACTTC
TRBJ1-6 NA NA TRBV24-1 CATPEGICLMDLASPLHF TGTGCCACCCCAGAGGGGATTTGTCTGATGGATTTAGCTTCACCCCTCCACTTT
TRBJ1-1 NA NA TRBV10-3 CAISERVGNTEAFF TGTGCCATCAGTGAGCGGGTTGGGAACACTGAAGCTTTCTTT
TRBJ1-1 NA NA TRBV7-2 CASSFAETEAFF TGTGCCAGCAGCTTCGCGGAAACTGAAGCTTTCTTT
TRBJ1-1 NA NA TRBV18 CASSATALNTEAFF TGTGCCAGCTCAGCGACAGCCTTGAACACTGAAGCTTTCTTT
TRBJ1-5 NA NA TRBV5-6 CASSLAGGGNQPQHF TGTGCCAGCAGCTTGGCCGGGGGCGGCAATCAGCCCCAGCATTTT
TRBJ2-7 TRBD2 NA TRBV11-2 CASSLGLLYEQYF TGTGCCAGCAGCTTGGGACTACTTTACGAGCAGTACTTC
TRBJ2-1 NA NA TRBV5-6 CASSGSLRGASNEQFF TGTGCCAGCAGCGGTAGTTTACGGGGGGCCTCCAATGAGCAGTTCTTC
TRBJ2-1 TRBD1 NA TRBV4-3 CASSQDAGGQGSWWEQFF TGCGCCAGCAGCCAAGATGCCGGGGGACAGGGAAGCTGGTGGGAGCAGTTCTTC
TRBJ2-5 TRBD2 NA TRBV11-2 CASSILAGATSGTQYF TGTGCCAGCAGCATCTTAGCGGGAGCCACCTCGGGGACCCAGTACTTC
TRBJ2-5 NA NA TRBV19 CASRATSKQETQYF TGTGCCAGTAGGGCGACTAGTAAACAAGAGACCCAGTACTTC
TRBJ2-1 NA NA TRBV7-2 CASSLAIRSYNEQFF TGTGCCAGCAGCTTAGCTATCCGCTCCTACAATGAGCAGTTCTTC
TRBJ2-5 NA NA TRBV15 CATSRDPGQETQYF TGTGCCACCAGCAGAGATCCTGGCCAAGAGACCCAGTACTTC
TRBJ1-1 NA NA TRBV6-5 CASSRPDVGLAAFF TGTGCCAGCAGTAGGCCGGACGTCGGATTGGCAGCTTTCTTT
TRBJ1-6 TRBD1 NA TRBV4-2 CASSQETGPGSPLHF TGTGCCAGCAGCCAAGAGACAGGGCCCGGATCACCCCTCCACTTT
TRBJ2-7 NA NA TRBV5-4 CASSLETSSYEQYF TGTGCCAGCAGCTTGGAGACCAGCTCCTACGAGCAGTACTTC
TRBJ2-7 TRBD2 NA TRBV6-2/TRBV6-3 CASSYILAGNYEQYF TGTGCCAGCAGTTACATCCTAGCGGGAAACTACGAGCAGTACTTC
TRBJ2-5 TRBD1 NA TRBV2 CASRTGGETQYF TGTGCCAGCAGAACAGGGGGAGAGACCCAGTACTTC
TRBJ2-3 TRBD1 NA TRBV12-5 CASERDRGITDTQYF TGTGCTAGTGAGAGGGACAGGGGGATTACAGATACGCAGTATTTT
TRBJ1-1 NA NA TRBV5-5 CASRQGAVYTEAFF TGTGCCAGTAGACAAGGGGCCGTTTACACTGAAGCTTTCTTT
TRBJ2-6 NA NA TRBV18 CASSDSGANVLTF TGTGCCAGCTCAGACTCTGGGGCCAACGTCCTGACTTTC
TRBJ2-3 NA NA TRBV6-6 CASSPFADTQYF TGTGCCAGCAGCCCGTTCGCGGATACGCAGTATTTT
TRBJ2-7 NA NA TRBV21-1 CASSKARQYEQYF TGTGCCAGCAGCAAAGCCCGGCAGTACGAGCAGTACTTC
TRBJ1-2 NA NA TRBV4-1 CASSLRLGNSNYGYTF TGCGCCAGCAGCCTAAGATTGGGAAACAGTAACTATGGCTACACCTTC